This T cell receptor (beta chain) was found in a study of human T cells and chemical hapten exposure. Across the whole study: Minor volume differences among pooled libraries chiefly drove per-sample TCR yield variation. Study observations and caveats: High-frequency TCRs, those above 1 in 1000, stayed the same after DPC sensitization.

Note on this clonotype: What it recognizes is unknown.

Attachment of unique molecular identifiers to individual cDNA molecules was performed in the library. Study processing details: A per-sample median of about 100,000 TCRs was observed, with counts ranging from 23,224 to 690,600. A single record per CDR3 protein comes from TCRdb applying MiXCR to the RACE reads. TCRdb's processing, not the study's, gives the V and J calls here. Among 85,000 to 95,000 distinct CDR3 sequences listed, approximately 9% were seen once. The CDR3 contains 13 residues. The germline gives CDR1 LGHDT, CDR2 YNNKEL (reference sequence). V lost 0 bases to trimming and J lost 12 bases, with 14 bases between them. Noted time point: healthy volunteer bleed at 2 weeks. Total RNA was isolated from unfractionated whole blood.

The source of this sequence is a female donor in good health. Some clones in this sample may be carry-over from other donors' samples. The chain recombines TRBV3-1 with TRBJ1-1, with D perhaps matching TRBD1 (6 bases). Material for sequencing was whole blood. This CDR3 reads CASSQEGGVKTFF. DNA of the CDR3: TGTGCCAGCAGCCAAGAAGGGGGGGTGAAGACTTTCTTT. Full variable domain (missing parts from reference TRBV3-1 and TRBJ1-1): DTAVSQTPKYLVTQMGNDKSIKCEQNLGHDTMYWYKQDSKKFLKIMFSYNNKELIINETVPNRFSPKSPDKAHLNLHINSLELGDSAVYFCASSQEGGVKTFFGQGTRLTVV.